The entry below gives a single T cell receptor (beta chain) sequence along with its context. The antigen is unknown. Each CDR3 protein is one row after TCRdb ran MiXCR on the 5' RACE reads. The sample includes more than 350,000 distinct CDR3 sequences, 9% seen only once; the top ten take under 10%. This specimen comes from a study of identical twins. Overall study findings and caveats: Weaker excess twin sharing was seen among beta out-of-frame sequences. Conclusions were based on cross-sectional statistical analysis, without following the same donors. Out-of-frame alpha sequences common to twins exhibited a surplus of low generation probability.

What was sequenced was naive T cells sorted from blood. This clonotype originated in a woman aged 50 to 65 in good health.

This CDR3 is CSASRDSSHEQYF. CDR3 nucleotide sequence: TGCAGTGCTAGCCGTGACAGTTCCCACGAGCAGTACTTC. This chain uses TRBV20-1 with TRBJ2-7, with D perhaps TRBD1 (5 bases). With 3 bases removed from V and 5 bases from J, the gap between germline ends came to 14 bases. The length of the CDR3 is 13 residues. Germline V gene data show CDR1 as DFQATT and CDR2 as SNEGSKA (reference sequence).